Listed below are T cell receptor beta chains from one sample, sequenced in a study of cytomegalovirus exposure and HLA in healthy donors. Data came from immunoSEQ multiplex PCR; TCRdb stores just in-frame clones and leaves some out. Its listing shows 55,000 to 80,000 clones. Material for sequencing was PBMCs. The receptors here all came from a man between 35 and 55 years old in good health and CMV-seronegative. Both conserved end residues are part of each CDR3. A D gene is named only where the DNA matches it firmly. Rows may omit the clone size; those that give it use once, few, many or a size class.

D | J | V | size | DNA | CDR3
NA | TRBJ1-5 | TRBV2 | NA | TGTGCCAGCAGTGAGGGGCGAGTAAACAATCAGCCCCAGCATTTT | CASSEGRVNNQPQHF
TRBD1 | TRBJ1-1 | TRBV2 | NA | TGTGCCAGCAGGAGGACAGGGAGAAATGAAGCTTTCTTT | CASRRTGRNEAFF
TRBD1 | TRBJ1-4 | TRBV4-2 | NA | TGTGCCAGCAGCCAGGAGACAGGGAGTAATGAAAAACTGTTTTTT | CASSQETGSNEKLFF
NA | TRBJ1-1 | TRBV28 | NA | TGTGCCAGCAGTTTAAGGCCATCGGGGACTCTCGCTGAAGCTTTCTTT | CASSLRPSGTLAEAFF
NA | TRBJ2-3 | TRBV7-3 | NA | TGTGCCAGCAGCTGGAAAGGGGACACAGATACGCAGTATTTT | CASSWKGDTDTQYF
TRBD2 | TRBJ2-3 | TRBV5-8 | NA | TGTGCCAGCAGCCCCCTTCGGGGGGCAGATACGCAGTATTTT | CASSPLRGADTQYF
NA | TRBJ2-3 | TRBV20-1 | NA | TGCAGTGCGGGCGCTCCAGATACGCAGTATTTT | CSAGAPDTQYF
NA | TRBJ2-6 | TRBV9 | NA | TGTGCCAGCAGCGGTCAGGGGTCCCTCTCAGACAACGTCCTGACTTTC | CASSGQGSLSDNVLTF
NA | TRBJ1-5 | TRBV28 | NA | TGTGCCAGCACCACCGACTGGATCGGCAATCAGCCCCAGCATTTT | CASTTDWIGNQPQHF
NA | TRBJ2-7 | TRBV19 | NA | TGTGCCAGTAGTCCCCTTTACGAGCAGTACTTC | CASSPLYEQYF
NA | TRBJ2-1 | TRBV5-4 | NA | TGTGCCAGCAGCTACTCGGGACTGAGAAATGAGCAGTTCTTC | CASSYSGLRNEQFF
TRBD1 | TRBJ2-3 | TRBV28 | NA | TGTGCCAGCAGTCCAGGGGGCTCGGATACGCAGTATTTT | CASSPGGSDTQYF
TRBD2 | TRBJ2-1 | TRBV25-1 | NA | TGTGCCAGCAGACGTGGACTAGCGGGGGGCGAGATATACAATGAGCAGTTCTTC | CASRRGLAGGEIYNEQFF
TRBD1 | TRBJ2-5 | TRBV18 | NA | TGTGCCAGCTCACTGGACAGGAGCCAAGAGACCCAGTACTTC | CASSLDRSQETQYF
TRBD1 | TRBJ2-2 | TRBV2 | NA | TGTGCCAGCAGCAAAAGACCGGGACAGGGGAACACCGGGGAGCTGTTTTTT | CASSKRPGQGNTGELFF
NA | TRBJ1-1 | TRBV5-5 | NA | TGTGCCAGCAGCCTGCCCTGGACAGAATCTAGGAGGACCTGGGACACTGAAGCTTTCTTT | CASSLPWTESRRTWDTEAFF
NA | TRBJ1-2 | TRBV7-9 | NA | TGTGCCAGCACCCCCGACAGTGATGGCTACACCTTC | CASTPDSDGYTF
NA | TRBJ1-6 | TRBV2 | NA | TGTGCCAGCAGTGCTCAGGGATATAATTCACCCCTCCACTTT | CASSAQGYNSPLHF
TRBD2 | TRBJ2-5 | TRBV2 | NA | TGTGCCGGCGAAACCAGCGGGGTGGAGACCCAGTACTTC | CAGETSGVETQYF
TRBD1 | TRBJ2-1 | TRBV18 | NA | TGTGCCAGCTCACTCGGGACAGGGGGATACAATGAGCAGTTCTTC | CASSLGTGGYNEQFF
NA | TRBJ2-7 | TRBV13 | NA | TGTGCCAGCAGCCCCAAATACGAGCAGTACTTC | CASSPKYEQYF
NA | TRBJ2-5 | TRBV6-1 | NA | TGTGCCAGCAGTGAAGGGACAATTAAGGAGACCCAGTACTTC | CASSEGTIKETQYF
NA | TRBJ1-2 | TRBV10-2 | NA | TGCGCCAGCAGCGAAACTCGAGGGTATGGCTACACCTTC | CASSETRGYGYTF
NA | TRBJ2-7 | TRBV30 | NA | TGTGCCTGGACGACGAGGCAGGGTATCTACGAGCAGTACTTC | CAWTTRQGIYEQYF
NA | TRBJ2-3 | TRBV6-6 | NA | TGTGCCAGCAGCCCTACAGGAGATACGCAGTATTTT | CASSPTGDTQYF
NA | TRBJ2-5 | TRBV2 | NA | TGTGCCAGCTCTAGAAGTATAGCCCCGTACGAGACCCAGTACTTC | CASSRSIAPYETQYF
TRBD1 | TRBJ1-4 | TRBV2 | NA | TGTGCCAGCGTAAGCAGGGCAGGGGGCGCAGCTAATGAAAAACTGTTTTTT | CASVSRAGGAANEKLFF
TRBD2 | TRBJ2-5 | TRBV30 | NA | TGCGCCTGGAGATCCTCGCGACTAGCGGTAGAGACCCAGTACTTC | CAWRSSRLAVETQYF
NA | TRBJ2-7 | TRBV6-6 | NA | TGTGCCAGCAGCCCTATAGTCGAGGCCTACGAGCAGTACTTC | CASSPIVEAYEQYF
TRBD2 | TRBJ2-7 | TRBV28 | medium-sized | TGTGCCAGCACCGTGGGACTAGCCTCCCTCGAGCAGTACTTC | CASTVGLASLEQYF
NA | TRBJ2-5 | TRBV5-1 | NA | TGCGCCAGCAGAGGGGGGCAGGGAGGGGAGACCCAGTACTTC | CASRGGQGGETQYF
NA | TRBJ1-2 | TRBV30 | NA | TGTGCCTGGCGACAGTCTAACTATGGCTACACCTTC | CAWRQSNYGYTF
NA | TRBJ2-7 | TRBV7-3 | NA | TGTGCCAGCAACCTGCCGGGACACACTCGCTCCTACGAGCAGTACTTC | CASNLPGHTRSYEQYF
TRBD2 | TRBJ2-2 | TRBV30 | NA | TGTGCCTGGAAGGGACTAGCGGGGGCAACCGGGGAGCTGTTTTTT | CAWKGLAGATGELFF
TRBD1 | TRBJ1-2 | TRBV19 | NA | TGTGCCAGTAGTATACTTCGGACAGGGACGAAAGGCTACACCTTC | CASSILRTGTKGYTF
TRBD2 | TRBJ2-1 | TRBV18 | NA | TGTGCCAGCTCACCAAAGGGACTAGCGGACTACAATGAGCAGTTCTTC | CASSPKGLADYNEQFF
NA | TRBJ1-1 | TRBV2 | NA | TGTGCCACCATGGGACTTCCAATCCTCAAGTCTAGAGCTTTCTTT | CATMGLPILKSRAFF
NA | TRBJ2-5 | TRBV7-3 | NA | TGTGCCAGCAGCGTTAACAGGGATGAGACCCAGTACTTC | CASSVNRDETQYF